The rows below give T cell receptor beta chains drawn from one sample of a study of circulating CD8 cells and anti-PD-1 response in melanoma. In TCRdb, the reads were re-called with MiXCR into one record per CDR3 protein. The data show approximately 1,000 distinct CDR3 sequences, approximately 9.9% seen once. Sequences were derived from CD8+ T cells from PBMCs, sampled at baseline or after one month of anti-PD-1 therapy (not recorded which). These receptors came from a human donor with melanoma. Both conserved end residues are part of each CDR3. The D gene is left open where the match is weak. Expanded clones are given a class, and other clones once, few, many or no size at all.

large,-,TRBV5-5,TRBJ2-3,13,TGTGCCAGCAGCCTCGACCGCTCAGATACGCAGTATTTT,CASSLDRSDTQYF
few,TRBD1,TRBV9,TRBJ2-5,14,TGTGCCAGCAGCCCCCGGGACAGGGAAGAGACCCAGTACTTC,CASSPRDREETQYF
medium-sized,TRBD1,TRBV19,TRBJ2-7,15,TGTGCCAGTACTCCGGGACAGGGGATCCTCTACGAGCAGTACTTC,CASTPGQGILYEQYF
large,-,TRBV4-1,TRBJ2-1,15,TGCGCCAGCAGCCAAGACAGGGCAGGATACAATGAGCAGTTCTTC,CASSQDRAGYNEQFF
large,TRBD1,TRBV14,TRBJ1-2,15,TGTGCCAGCAGCCCGTGGACAGGCTATAACTATGGCTACACCTTC,CASSPWTGYNYGYTF
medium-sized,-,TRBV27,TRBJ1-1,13,TGTGCCAGCAGTTGGGCAGAAGGGACTGAAGCTTTCTTT,CASSWAEGTEAFF
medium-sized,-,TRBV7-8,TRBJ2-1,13,TGTGCCAGCAGCGCAGGGGTGTGGAATGAGCAGTTCTTC,CASSAGVWNEQFF
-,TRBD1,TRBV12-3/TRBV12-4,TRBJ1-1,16,TGCGCCAGCACCCCCGGGACAGGGAGTTTAGGGACTGAAGCTTTCTTT,CASTPGTGSLGTEAFF
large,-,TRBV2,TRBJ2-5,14,TGTGCCAGCAGTGAACCTAGCGACGTCCGGACCCAGTACTTC,CASSEPSDVRTQYF
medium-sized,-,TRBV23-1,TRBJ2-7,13,TGCGCCAGCAGTCAAATTGCGGCCTACGAGCAGTACTTC,CASSQIAAYEQYF
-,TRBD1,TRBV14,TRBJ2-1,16,TGTGCCAGCAGCCCCCCTTGGGACAGGGATAACAATGAGCAGTTCTTC,CASSPPWDRDNNEQFF
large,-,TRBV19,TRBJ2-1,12,TGTGCCAGTAGTATTGGTAACAATGAGCAGTTCTTC,CASSIGNNEQFF
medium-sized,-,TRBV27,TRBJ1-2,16,TGTGCCAGCGCCTTCGAGCTAGGAGGGGGAACCTATGGCTACACCTTC,CASAFELGGGTYGYTF
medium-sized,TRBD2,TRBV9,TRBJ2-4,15,TGTGCCAGCAGCCCCTATAGTACGGGGGGAAACATTCAGTACTTC,CASSPYSTGGNIQYF
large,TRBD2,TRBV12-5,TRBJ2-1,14,TGTGCTAGTGGTTTGCTAGCGGAATACAATGAGCAGTTCTTC,CASGLLAEYNEQFF
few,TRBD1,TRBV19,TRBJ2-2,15,TGTGCCAGTAGTATCGGAGGGACAGGGGCCGGGGAGCTGTTTTTT,CASSIGGTGAGELFF
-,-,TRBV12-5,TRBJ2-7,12,TGTGCTAGTGGTTGGGTCAGGGACGAGCAGTACTTC,CASGWVRDEQYF
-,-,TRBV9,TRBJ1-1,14,TGTGCCAGCAGCCCTTGGGGGGGTATCACTGAAGCTTTCTTT,CASSPWGGITEAFF
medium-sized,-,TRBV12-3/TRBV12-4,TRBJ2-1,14,TGTGCCAGCAGTTTAGGAGGGACATTCAATGAGCAGTTCTTC,CASSLGGTFNEQFF
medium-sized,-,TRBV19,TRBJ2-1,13,TGTGCCACCTTAGCTAACTCCTACAATGAGCAGTTCTTC,CATLANSYNEQFF
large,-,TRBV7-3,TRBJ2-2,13,TGTGCCAGCAGCCCAACGGCGAGCGGGGAGCTGTTTTTT,CASSPTASGELFF
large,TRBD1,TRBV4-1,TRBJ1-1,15,TGCGCCAGCAGCTCCCGACAGGGGCTGAACACTGAAGCTTTCTTT,CASSSRQGLNTEAFF
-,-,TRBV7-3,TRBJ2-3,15,TGTGCCAGCAGCTACACCGGGAGCCACACAGATACGCAGTATTTT,CASSYTGSHTDTQYF
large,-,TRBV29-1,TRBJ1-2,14,TGCAGCGTTGACGGACCTATTGGATCCTATGGCTACACCTTC,CSVDGPIGSYGYTF
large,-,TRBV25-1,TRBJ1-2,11,TGTGCCAGCAGTGAGTCCTATGGCTACACCTTC,CASSESYGYTF
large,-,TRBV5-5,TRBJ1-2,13,TGTGCCAGCAGCCCCCCAGTTGGCTATGGCTACACCTTC,CASSPPVGYGYTF
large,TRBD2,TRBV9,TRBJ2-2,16,TGTGCCAGCAGCGGATACGGGGGGGCCCTAACCGGGGAGCTGTTTTTT,CASSGYGGALTGELFF
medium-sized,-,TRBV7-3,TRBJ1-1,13,TGTGCCAGCAGCAAGGAGGTGAACACTGAAGCTTTCTTT,CASSKEVNTEAFF
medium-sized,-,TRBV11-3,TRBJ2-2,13,TGTGCCAGCAGCTTAGAGGTGACCGGGGAGCTGTTTTTT,CASSLEVTGELFF
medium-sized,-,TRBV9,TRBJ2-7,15,TGTGCCAGCGCTCTCTACGGAGGGAGCTCCTACGAGCAGTACTTC,CASALYGGSSYEQYF
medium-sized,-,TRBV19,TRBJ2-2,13,TGTGCCAGTAGTATAGTGAACACCGGGGAGCTGTTTTTT,CASSIVNTGELFF
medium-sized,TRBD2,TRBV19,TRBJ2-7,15,TGTGCCAGTAGGACGACTAGCGGGGGCTACTACGAGCAGTACTTC,CASRTTSGGYYEQYF
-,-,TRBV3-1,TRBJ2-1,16,TGTGCCAGCAGGGCCCGGGGGGCGAGGGGACCCAATGAGCAGTTCTTC,CASRARGARGPNEQFF
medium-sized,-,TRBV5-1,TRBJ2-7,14,TGCGCCAGCAGCTCCGCGACCGTGATCTACGAGCAGTACTTC,CASSSATVIYEQYF
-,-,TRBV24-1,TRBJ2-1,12,TGTGCCACCGGCGATGGCAGGGTTGAGCAGTTCTTC,CATGDGRVEQFF
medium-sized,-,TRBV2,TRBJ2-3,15,TGTGCCAGCGCAGTAGACGGAACAGGGAAGGATACGCAGTATTTT,CASAVDGTGKDTQYF
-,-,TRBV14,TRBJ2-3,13,TGTGCCAGCAGCCCCTTTGTCACAGATACGCAGTATTTT,CASSPFVTDTQYF
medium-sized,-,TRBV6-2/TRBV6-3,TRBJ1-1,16,TGTGCCAGCAGTTCCCCCACCGGGACACCAGACACTGAAGCTTTCTTT,CASSSPTGTPDTEAFF
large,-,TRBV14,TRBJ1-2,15,TGTGCCAGCAGCCAATCCGGGGTTACCGGACGGGGCTACACCTTC,CASSQSGVTGRGYTF
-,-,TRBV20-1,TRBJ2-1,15,TGCAGTGCTAGAGTGACCACAAGCTCCTACAATGAGCAGTTCTTC,CSARVTTSSYNEQFF
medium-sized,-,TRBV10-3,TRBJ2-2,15,TGTGCCATCAGTGATGTAGGACACCCCACCGGGGAGCTGTTTTTT,CAISDVGHPTGELFF
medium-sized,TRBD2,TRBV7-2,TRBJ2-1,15,TGTGCCAGCAGCTTACTAGCGGGCGACTACAATGAGCAGTTCTTC,CASSLLAGDYNEQFF